Each of the 27 T cell receptor beta chains below was sequenced from the same sample in a study of CD8+ T cells in alopecia areata. Treatment described: oral pan-JAK inhibitor, 5-10 mg twice daily. Extraction of RNA preceded its reverse transcription into cDNA, which served as the sequencing template. Clones were sequenced by immunoSEQ multiplex PCR, and TCRdb holds only the in-frame ones, with some missing. The profile covers about 76,000 clones, with 60% to 70% appearing a single time and around a quarter taken by the ten largest. The input for sequencing was CD8+ T cells sorted from blood, taken at week 24, from a patient treated with tofacitinib. The receptor source for this set is a human donor with alopecia areata.

The CDR3 protein is CAWDRGGETQYF. The CDR3 region has the DNA TGTGCCTGGGACAGGGGAGGGGAGACCCAGTACTTC. This chain uses TRBV30 with TRBJ2-5; a weak D match, TRBD1 (8 bases). The CDR3 loop spans 12 amino acids. Deletions cut 5 bases from V and 5 bases from J, with 12 bases between. Germline CDR1 is GTSNPN and CDR2 is SVGIG (reference sequence).

V is TRBV5-1 and J is TRBJ2-2, with D uncertain. The V end lost 3 bases, the J end lost 4 bases, and 4 bases lay between the germline ends. The germline CDR1 and CDR2 sequences are SGHRS and YFSETQ. This CDR3 has 12 amino acids. Here the CDR3 reads CASSWTTGELFF. The CDR3, as DNA: TGCGCCAGCAGCTGGACCACCGGGGAGCTGTTTTTT.

The sample holds one count of this clone. V gene TRBV10-3 combines with J gene TRBJ2-1; 8 bases line up with TRBD1. Germline V gene lookup returns CDR1 ENHRY and CDR2 SYGVKD. V was clipped by 3 bases and J by 5 bases; unmatched bases: 6. The CDR3 has 15 amino acids. CDR3 nucleotides: TGTGCCATCAGTGACGCAGGGGGCGGTCACAATGAGCAGTTCTTC. It specifies CAISDAGGGHNEQFF.

This clone showed up just once. The V and J genes are TRBV6-5 and TRBJ2-1, with D perhaps given as TRBD1 or TRBD2 (6 bases each). Germline CDR1 MNHEY, CDR2 SVGAGI. This CDR3 has 14 amino acids. The V end was cut by 10 bases, the J end by 9 bases, with 22 bases between. The CDR3 bases are TGTGCCACCCAAGAAGATCTCGGGGGCAGTGAGCAGTTCTTC. Translated: CATQEDLGGSEQFF.

There are a few counts of this clone. This rearrangement joins TRBV18 to TRBJ2-7; possibly TRBD2 for D (6 bases). The CDR3 length is 15 residues. Germline V gene sequence: CDR1 KGHSH, CDR2 LQKENI. Deletions cut 6 bases from V and 2 bases from J, with 17 bases between. The CDR3 spells CASSQDGGETYEQYF. In DNA, the CDR3 is TGTGCCAGCTCCCAAGACGGAGGGGAAACCTACGAGCAGTACTTC. Drawing the rest from reference TRBV18 and TRBJ2-7, the complete variable domain is NAGVMQNPRHLVRRRGQEARLRCSPMKGHSHVYWYRQLPEEGLKFMVYLQKENIIDESGMPKERFSAEFPKEGPSILRIQQVVRGDSAAYFCASSQDGGETYEQYFGPGTRLTVT.

The chain recombines TRBV5-1 with TRBJ1-1; 7 bases are shared with TRBD1. Losses at the gene ends were 5 bases for V and 0 bases for J; bases not matched to a gene: 7. Germline CDR1 and CDR2: SGHRS and YFSETQ. CDR3 length equals 15 residues. This CDR3 is CASSFKQGLNTEAFF. As DNA, the CDR3 is TGCGCCAGCAGTTTTAAACAGGGGTTGAACACTGAAGCTTTCTTT.

The rearrangement links TRBV7-9 to TRBJ2-4, with a weak D call TRBD2 (5 bases). CDR3 length equals 14 residues. The V gene's germline CDR1 is SEHNR and CDR2 FQNEAQ (reference sequence). The V end lost 3 bases, the J end lost 8 bases, and 14 bases lay between the germline ends. The CDR3 spells CASSFPTSPDIQYF. The CDR3 nucleotides are TGTGCCAGCAGCTTCCCAACTAGTCCGGACATTCAGTACTTC. Full variable domain (missing parts from reference TRBV7-9 and TRBJ2-4): DTGVSQNPRHKITKRGQNVTFRCDPISEHNRLYWYRQTLGQGPEFLTYFQNEAQLEKSRLLSDRFSAERPKGSFSTLEIQRTEQGDSAMYLCASSFPTSPDIQYFGAGTRLSVL.

The chain has TRBV6-1 and TRBJ1-1, with D tentatively TRBD1 (6 bases). The CDR3 consists of 12 residues. Germline values: CDR1 MNHNS, CDR2 SASEGT. CDR3 amino acids: CASGQLNTEAFF. The CDR3 DNA follows: TGTGCTTCGGGACAATTGAACACTGAAGCTTTCTTT.

The chain links TRBV4-3 to TRBJ2-7; TRBD1 matches 8 bases. CDR3 length equals 16 residues. J gave up 2 bases and V 0 bases, and 6 bases lay outside the gene matches. The germline CDR1 and CDR2 sequences are LGHNA and YSLEER. This CDR3 is CASSQDRAGGTYEQYF. CDR3 DNA: TGCGCCAGCAGCCAAGATCGGGCAGGGGGCACCTACGAGCAGTACTTC.

This clone is deemed medium-sized. V is TRBV19 and J is TRBJ2-1, with 12 bases lining up with TRBD2. CDR3 size: 14 residues. Germline V lookup: CDR1 LNHDA, CDR2 SQIVND (reference sequence). V lost 7 bases to trimming and J lost 8 bases; unmatched junction nucleotides: 6. The CDR3 bases are TGTGCCAGTACAACTAGCGGGGGGCACGATGAGCAGTTCTTC. Protein: CASTTSGGHDEQFF.

The gene calls are TRBV7-2 and TRBJ2-7; 8 positions match TRBD2. CDR1 SGHTA and CDR2 FQGNSA come from the germline V gene. J lost 5 bases, V lost 1 base, and 10 bases had no gene match. The CDR3 consists of 16 residues. The DNA of the CDR3 is TGTGCCAGCAGCTTAGTCGGGACTAGTTGGCCGGACGAGCAGTACTTC. It is translated as CASSLVGTSWPDEQYF.

The rearrangement uses TRBV5-1 and TRBJ2-3, with 8 nucleotides matching TRBD1. After removal of 6 bases from V and 4 bases from J, the junction contained 7 bases not matched to a gene. CDR1 and CDR2 (germline): SGHRS, YFSETQ. This CDR3 is built from 14 residues. CDR3 nucleotide sequence: TGCGCCAGCACCCGGACAGGGTCCGCAGATACGCAGTATTTT. Translated, it gives CASTRTGSADTQYF.

V gene TRBV7-3 combines with J gene TRBJ2-1; 13 bases are a match to TRBD2. This CDR3 is built from 14 residues. The junction had 5 bases not matched to a gene; V was cut back by 5 bases and J by 10 bases. Per germline, CDR1 SGHTA and CDR2 FQGTGA. The CDR3 DNA reads as TGTGCCAGCAGCACCGGACTAGCGGGAGTCGAGCAGTTCTTC. This sequence encodes CASSTGLAGVEQFF.

The gene calls are TRBV9 and TRBJ2-7; possibly TRBD1 or TRBD2 for D (5 bases each). The CDR3 length is 14 residues. The V end was cut by 4 bases, the J end by 4 bases, with 15 bases between. Germline CDR1 is SGDLS and CDR2 is YYNGEE. CDR3 nucleotide sequence: TGTGCCAGCAGCCTTCTGGGGGATGGGTACGAGCAGTACTTC. It translates to CASSLLGDGYEQYF.

V usage is TRBV7-9 and J usage is TRBJ2-5, with D possibly being TRBD1 (6 bases). V lost 1 base to trimming and J lost 2 bases, with 14 bases between them. Germline V lookup: CDR1 SEHNR, CDR2 FQNEAQ (reference sequence). The CDR3 has 16 amino acids. The CDR3 sequence: CASSLGFWTAQETQYF. CDR3 in DNA: TGTGCCAGCAGCTTAGGTTTCTGGACAGCACAAGAGACCCAGTACTTC.

The chain has TRBV7-9 and TRBJ2-7; D remains unclear. The germline CDR1 and CDR2 sequences are SEHNR and FQNEAQ (reference sequence). The CDR3 is 12 amino acids. Trimming stripped 7 bases from V and 2 bases from J, with 9 bases between. The CDR3, as DNA: TGTGCCAGCACCCCTCACACCTACGAGCAGTACTTC. Its translation: CASTPHTYEQYF.

This clone was detected only a few times. The chain carries TRBV4-1 and TRBJ2-1; 7 bases match TRBD1. Germline CDR1 reads MGHRA; CDR2 reads YSYEKL. CDR3 length equals 18 residues. V lost 1 base to trimming and J lost 4 bases; unmatched junction nucleotides: 13. CDR3 sequence reads: CASSQGVVRQGSYNEQFF. The CDR3 nucleotides are TGCGCCAGCAGCCAAGGTGTAGTGAGACAGGGTTCGTACAATGAGCAGTTCTTC.

This clone has a handful of counts. V is TRBV11-2 and J is TRBJ2-5, with D uncertain. Trimming took off 0 bases at V and 2 bases at J, with 13 bases between the two ends. This CDR3 spans 16 amino acids. Germline V gene data show CDR1 as SGHAT and CDR2 as FQNNGV. The CDR3 here is CASSLDPSGWQETQYF. The DNA of the CDR3 is TGTGCCAGCAGCTTAGATCCTTCGGGCTGGCAAGAGACCCAGTACTTC. The variable domain in full, with the rest retrieved from reference TRBV11-2 and TRBJ2-5, is EAGVAQSPRYKIIEKRQSVAFWCNPISGHATLYWYQQILGQGPKLLIQFQNNGVVDDSQLPKDRFSAERLKGVDSTLKIQPAKLEDSAVYLCASSLDPSGWQETQYFGPGTRLLVL.

The genes are TRBV27 and TRBJ2-7; 12 bases fit TRBD1. The trim removed 5 bases at V and 7 bases at J, leaving 6 bases unmatched. Germline CDR1 MNHEY, CDR2 SMNVEV (reference sequence). CDR3 size: 14 residues. DNA for the CDR3: TGTGCCAGCAGTCCGGGACAGGGGGCTAGAGAGCAGTACTTC. Its translation is CASSPGQGAREQYF.

This CDR3 is CASSSPRRGGGETQYF. As DNA, the CDR3 is TGTGCCAGCAGCTCACCCCGGAGAGGTGGGGGAGAGACCCAGTACTTC. The rearrangement uses TRBV11-2 and TRBJ2-5, with D perhaps TRBD1 or TRBD2 (5 bases each). With 4 bases removed from V and 4 bases from J, the gap between germline ends came to 19 bases. CDR3 length: 16 residues. Germline V gene data show CDR1 as SGHAT and CDR2 as FQNNGV.

The chain carries TRBV28 and TRBJ1-2; D ambiguous. Germline CDR1 MDHEN, CDR2 SYDVKM. This CDR3 is built from 13 residues. V shed 3 bases and J shed 8 bases, with 13 bases lying between them. CDR3 protein: CASSFRGVRGYTF. The CDR3 DNA is TGTGCCAGCAGTTTCCGGGGAGTTCGCGGCTACACCTTC.

As concerns this clone: The limits of the CDR3 on the DNA are not certain, so only TCRdb's listed CDR3 is given. The chain carries TRBV28 and TRBJ2-5. From germline, CDR1 is MDHEN and CDR2 SYDVKM. The CDR3 totals 11 residues, both ends included. The CDR3 loop is CASSFLETQYF.

V is TRBV4-3 and J is TRBJ2-7, with D possibly TRBD1 on 6 matching bases. CDR1 is LGHNA and CDR2 is YSLEER in the germline V gene. The CDR3 sequence is 15 residues long. Trimming shortened V by 4 bases and J by 2 bases, and 15 bases separated the two germline ends. The CDR3 DNA reads as TGCGCCAGCAGCCCTGTGACAGGTGGCGCCTACGAGCAGTACTTC. As protein: CASSPVTGGAYEQYF.

The chain recombines TRBV27 with TRBJ1-5, with a weak D call TRBD1 (6 bases). Germline values: CDR1 MNHEY, CDR2 SMNVEV (reference sequence). CDR3 length: 15 residues. Trimming stripped 4 bases from V and 5 bases from J, with 15 bases between. CDR3 region: CASSYTGISHQPQHF. CDR3 nucleotide sequence: TGTGCCAGCAGTTACACAGGGATTTCTCATCAGCCCCAGCATTTT.

J is TRBJ2-6 and V is TRBV5-1; D unclear. This CDR3 comprises 14 residues. Germline CDR1 is SGHRS and CDR2 is YFSETQ. V lost 4 bases and J lost 1, with 6 bases in between. The CDR3 region has the DNA TGCGCCAGCAGCAGTGGTTCTGGGGCCAACGTCCTGACTTTC. Encoded protein: CASSSGSGANVLTF. Combining the CDR3 with reference TRBV5-1 and TRBJ2-6 gives the whole variable domain KAGVTQTPRYLIKTRGQQVTLSCSPISGHRSVSWYQQTPGQGLQFLFEYFSETQRNKGNFPGRFSGRQFSNSRSEMNVSTLELGDSALYLCASSSGSGANVLTFGAGSRLTVL.

The V and J genes are TRBV6-5 and TRBJ1-2; D is uncertain. Trimming removed 6 bases at V and 6 bases at J, with 14 bases between. The CDR3 sequence is 13 residues long. Germline CDR1 is MNHEY and CDR2 is SVGAGI. CDR3 DNA sequence: TGTGCCAGCAGCGAGATCCGGGCCGATGGCTACACCTTC. It encodes CASSEIRADGYTF.

The chain uses TRBV29-1 and TRBJ2-7, with TRBD1 matching over 8 bases. J lost 0 bases, V lost 5 bases, and 6 bases had no gene match. The CDR3 runs 14 residues. The germline CDR1 and CDR2 sequences are SQVTM and ANQGSEA. CDR3 residues: CSVTQGGISYEQYF. As DNA, the CDR3 is TGCAGCGTTACACAGGGGGGAATCTCCTACGAGCAGTACTTC.